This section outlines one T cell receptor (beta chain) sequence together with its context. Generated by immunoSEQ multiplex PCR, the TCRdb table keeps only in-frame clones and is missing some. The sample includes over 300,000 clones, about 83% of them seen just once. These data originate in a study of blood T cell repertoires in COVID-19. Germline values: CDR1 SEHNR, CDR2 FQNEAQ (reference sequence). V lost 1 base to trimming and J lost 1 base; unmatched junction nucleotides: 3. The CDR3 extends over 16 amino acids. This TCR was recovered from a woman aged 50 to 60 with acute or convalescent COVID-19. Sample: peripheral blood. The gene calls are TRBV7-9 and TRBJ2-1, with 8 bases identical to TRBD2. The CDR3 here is CASSLGLAGSYNEQFF. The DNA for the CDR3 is TGTGCCAGCAGCTTAGGGCTAGCGGGTTCCTACAATGAGCAGTTCTTC.